These 2 T cell receptor beta chains were all obtained from the same sample, sequenced in a study of immune heterogeneity within non-small cell lung tumors. Multiplex PCR was performed with 32 V and 13 J primers, and it amplified TCR beta CDR3. TCRdb reanalysed the multiplex PCR reads using MiXCR and keeps one entry per CDR3 protein. The data hold around 11,000 distinct CDR3 sequences, with approximately 31% observed a single time. Bulk tumor genomic DNA, approximately 560 ng per sample, was used as template. During surgery, several far-apart biopsies were obtained from every primary tumor. Newly diagnosed with untreated non-small cell lung cancer, the patients underwent curative surgery. What was sequenced was lung tumor tissue. These receptors were taken from a woman aged 45-65 years with non-small cell lung cancer.

Note on this clonotype: One end of the junction does not line up with germline, which may come from a read error. The V call is TRBV20-1, the J call TRBJ2-3; D is ambiguous. The CDR3 is 13 residues long. The germline CDR1 and CDR2 sequences are DFQATT and SNEGSKA (reference sequence). The CDR3 region has the DNA TGCAGTGCTCCGACGGAACTCACAGATACGCAGTGTTTT. Translated, it gives CSAPTELTDTQCF.

In this sample, this clonotype is medium-sized. CDR3 region: CASTPGQLAMGYTF. CDR3 DNA sequence: TGTGCCAGCACCCCGGGACAGCTGGCTATGGGCTACACCTTC. This sequence joins TRBV28 and TRBJ1-2, with 7 bases identical to TRBD1. The germline V gene encodes CDR1 MDHEN and CDR2 SYDVKM. The CDR3 loop spans 14 amino acids. V trimming: 7 bases; J trimming: 8 bases; junction bases outside the gene matches: 13.